The table lists the clone carrying this T cell receptor beta chain with a few counts. These data are taken from a study of low-dose radiotherapy and immunotherapy resistance in tumors. Across the whole study: Every two weeks, one day ahead of radiation and immunotherapy, cyclophosphamide 200 mg/m2 was given (intravenously).

TRAV- and TRBV-specific primers, spanning alpha and beta chains, primed first-strand cDNA. The TCRs were subjected to amplification over approximately 20 PCR cycles employing a constant-region primer in conjunction with a V-primer adapter. In vitro transcription amplified isolated mRNA. MiXCR, applied by TCRdb to the reads, yields one record per CDR3 protein. The sample lists about 6,600 distinct CDR3 sequences; 53% were seen once. The receptor's source is a human donor with advanced metastatic prostate, ovarian, gallbladder or colorectal cancer (not recorded which). This table probably holds off-target reads from a library built for another chain.

The CDR3 loop reads CASSRGAGDFHEQFF. For the CDR3, the DNA is TGTGCCAGCAGCCGGGGGGCGGGAGATTTCCATGAGCAGTTCTTC. V usage is TRBV21-1 and J usage is TRBJ2-1; the D call in the table, TRBD1, was not verified against the DNA. TRBV21-1 is a recognized pseudogene. CDR3 length: 15 residues.